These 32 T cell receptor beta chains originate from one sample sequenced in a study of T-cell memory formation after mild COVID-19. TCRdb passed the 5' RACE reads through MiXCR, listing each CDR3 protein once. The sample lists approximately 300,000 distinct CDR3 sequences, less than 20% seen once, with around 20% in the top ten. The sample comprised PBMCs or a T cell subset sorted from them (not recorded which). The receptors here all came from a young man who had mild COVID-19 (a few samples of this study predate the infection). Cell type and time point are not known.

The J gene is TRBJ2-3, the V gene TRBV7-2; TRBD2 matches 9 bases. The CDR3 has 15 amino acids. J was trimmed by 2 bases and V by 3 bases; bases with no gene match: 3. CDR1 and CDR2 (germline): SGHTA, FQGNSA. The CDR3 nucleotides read TGTGCCAGCAGCTTCAGCGGGGGGCCCACAGATACGCAGTATTTT. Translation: CASSFSGGPTDTQYF.

CDR3 in amino acids: CASAPWGRADTQYF. CDR3 DNA: TGCGCCAGCGCCCCCTGGGGGCGGGCAGATACGCAGTATTTT. The J gene is TRBJ2-3, the V gene TRBV4-1, with TRBD1 as a possible D gene (6 bases). In germline, CDR1 is MGHRA, CDR2 YSYEKL. Trimming removed 8 bases at V and 4 bases at J, with 16 bases between. The CDR3 extends over 14 amino acids.

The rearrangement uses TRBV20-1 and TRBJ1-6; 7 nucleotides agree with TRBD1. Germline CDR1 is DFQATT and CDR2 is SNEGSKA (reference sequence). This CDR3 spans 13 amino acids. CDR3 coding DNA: TGCAGCCCCGAAGGACAGGCAAATTCACCCCTCCACTTT. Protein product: CSPEGQANSPLHF.

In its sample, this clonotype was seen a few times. CDR3 nucleotide sequence: TGCAGCCCGATAGCGGGGGGGATCTACAATGAGCAGTTCTTC. Encoded protein: CSPIAGGIYNEQFF. The chain joins TRBV20-1 to TRBJ2-1, with 11 bases that match TRBD2. This CDR3 is built from 14 residues. Per germline, CDR1 DFQATT and CDR2 SNEGSKA (reference sequence).

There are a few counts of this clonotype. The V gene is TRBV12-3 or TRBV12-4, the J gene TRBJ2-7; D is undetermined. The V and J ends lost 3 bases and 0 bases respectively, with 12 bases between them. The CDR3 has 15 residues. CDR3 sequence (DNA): TGTGCCAGCAGTTTCGGCCCGCCCATCTCCTACGAGCAGTACTTC. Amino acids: CASSFGPPISYEQYF.

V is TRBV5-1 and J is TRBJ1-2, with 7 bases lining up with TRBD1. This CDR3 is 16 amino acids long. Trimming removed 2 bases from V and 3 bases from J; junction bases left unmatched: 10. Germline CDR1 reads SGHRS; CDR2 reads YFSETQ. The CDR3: CASSFSGQDIDYGYTF. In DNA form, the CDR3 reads TGCGCCAGCAGCTTTTCCGGACAGGACATCGACTATGGCTACACCTTC. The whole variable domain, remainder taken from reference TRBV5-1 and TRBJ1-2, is KAGVTQTPRYLIKTRGQQVTLSCSPISGHRSVSWYQQTPGQGLQFLFEYFSETQRNKGNFPGRFSGRQFSNSRSEMNVSTLELGDSALYLCASSFSGQDIDYGYTFGSGTRLTVV.

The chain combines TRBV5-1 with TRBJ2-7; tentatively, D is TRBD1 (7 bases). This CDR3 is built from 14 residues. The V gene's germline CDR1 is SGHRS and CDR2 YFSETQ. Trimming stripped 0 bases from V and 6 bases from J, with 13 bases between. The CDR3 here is CASSLGQGGSEQYV. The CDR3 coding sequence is TGCGCCAGCAGCTTGGGCCAGGGGGGTTCCGAGCAGTACGTC.

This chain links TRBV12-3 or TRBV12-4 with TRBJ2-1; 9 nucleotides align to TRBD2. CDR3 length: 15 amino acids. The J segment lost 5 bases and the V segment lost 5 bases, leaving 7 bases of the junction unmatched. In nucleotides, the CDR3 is TGTGCCAGCAGTCCCCAGACTAGCGGCCACAATGAGCAGTTCTTC. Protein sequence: CASSPQTSGHNEQFF.

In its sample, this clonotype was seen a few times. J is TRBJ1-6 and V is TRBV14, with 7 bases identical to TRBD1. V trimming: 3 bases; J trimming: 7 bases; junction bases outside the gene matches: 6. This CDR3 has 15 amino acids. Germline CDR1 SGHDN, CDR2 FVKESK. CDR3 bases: TGTGCCAGCAGCCAGTCGACAGGGCCCAATTCACCCCTCCACTTT. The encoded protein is CASSQSTGPNSPLHF.

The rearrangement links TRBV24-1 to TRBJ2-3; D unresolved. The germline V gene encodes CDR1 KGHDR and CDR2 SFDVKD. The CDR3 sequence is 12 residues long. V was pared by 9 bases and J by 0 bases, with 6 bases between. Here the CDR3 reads CATGRSTDTQYF. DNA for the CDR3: TGTGCCACCGGACGGAGCACAGATACGCAGTATTTT.

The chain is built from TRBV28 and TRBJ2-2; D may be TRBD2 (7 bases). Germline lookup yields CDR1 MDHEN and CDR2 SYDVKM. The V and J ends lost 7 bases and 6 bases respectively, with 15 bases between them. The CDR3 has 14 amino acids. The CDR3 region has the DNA TGTGCCAGCACCCCCCGGGGGGCTCCCGGGGAGCTGTTTTTT. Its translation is CASTPRGAPGELFF.

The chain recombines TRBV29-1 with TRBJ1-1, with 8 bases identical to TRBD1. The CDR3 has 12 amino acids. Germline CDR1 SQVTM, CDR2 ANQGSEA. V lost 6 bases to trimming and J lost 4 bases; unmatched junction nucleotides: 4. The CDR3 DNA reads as TGCAGCGTGCGGGACAGGCCCACTGAAGCTTTCTTT. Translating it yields CSVRDRPTEAFF. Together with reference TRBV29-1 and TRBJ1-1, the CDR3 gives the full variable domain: SAVISQKPSRDICQRGTSLTIQCQVDSQVTMMFWYRQQPGQSLTLIATANQGSEATYESGFVIDKFPISRPNLTFSTLTVSNMSPEDSSIYLCSVRDRPTEAFFGQGTRLTVV.

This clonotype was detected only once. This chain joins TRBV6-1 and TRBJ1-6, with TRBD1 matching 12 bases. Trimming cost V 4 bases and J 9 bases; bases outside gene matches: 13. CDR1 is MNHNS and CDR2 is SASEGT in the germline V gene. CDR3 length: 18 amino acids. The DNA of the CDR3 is TGTGCCAGCAGTGTCCGGGACAGGGGGCTGGTAGGAGGTTCACCCCTCCACTTT. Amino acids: CASSVRDRGLVGGSPLHF.

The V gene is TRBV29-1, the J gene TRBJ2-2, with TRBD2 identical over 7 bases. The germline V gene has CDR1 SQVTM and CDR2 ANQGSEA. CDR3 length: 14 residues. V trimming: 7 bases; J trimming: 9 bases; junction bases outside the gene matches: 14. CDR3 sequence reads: CSALRSGDLRELFF. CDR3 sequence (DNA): TGCAGCGCTCTTCGGAGCGGGGACCTTAGGGAGCTGTTTTTT.

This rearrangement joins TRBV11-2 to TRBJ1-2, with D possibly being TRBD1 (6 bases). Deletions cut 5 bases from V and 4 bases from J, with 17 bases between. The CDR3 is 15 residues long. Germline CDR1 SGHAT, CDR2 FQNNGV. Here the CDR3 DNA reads TGTGCCAGCAGCCAAGGGGGGGACCTTCTCTATGGCTACACCTTC. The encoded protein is CASSQGGDLLYGYTF. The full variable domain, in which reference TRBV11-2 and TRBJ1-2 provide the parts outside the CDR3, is EAGVAQSPRYKIIEKRQSVAFWCNPISGHATLYWYQQILGQGPKLLIQFQNNGVVDDSQLPKDRFSAERLKGVDSTLKIQPAKLEDSAVYLCASSQGGDLLYGYTFGSGTRLTVV.

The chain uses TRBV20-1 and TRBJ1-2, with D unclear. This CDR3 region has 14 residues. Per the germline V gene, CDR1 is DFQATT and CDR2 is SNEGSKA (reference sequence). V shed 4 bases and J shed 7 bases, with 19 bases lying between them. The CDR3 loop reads CSAIGPGYYSGYTF. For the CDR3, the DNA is TGCAGTGCTATTGGACCGGGGTACTATTCTGGCTACACCTTC.

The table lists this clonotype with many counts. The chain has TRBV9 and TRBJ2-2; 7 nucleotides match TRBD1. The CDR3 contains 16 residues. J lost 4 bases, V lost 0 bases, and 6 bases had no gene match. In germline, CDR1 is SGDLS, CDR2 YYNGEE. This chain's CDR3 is CASSVAPGQLTGELFF. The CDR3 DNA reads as TGTGCCAGCAGCGTAGCTCCGGGACAGCTCACCGGGGAGCTGTTTTTT.

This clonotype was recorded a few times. The CDR3 bases are TGCAGTGCTGGGGAGGGACAGGGTAGAAACACCATATATTTT. Translated: CSAGEGQGRNTIYF. The chain uses TRBV20-1 and TRBJ1-3; 9 nucleotides line up with TRBD1. There are 14 residues in the CDR3. CDR1 is DFQATT, CDR2 SNEGSKA, per germline (reference sequence). J gave up 5 bases and V 5 bases, and 7 bases lay outside the gene matches.

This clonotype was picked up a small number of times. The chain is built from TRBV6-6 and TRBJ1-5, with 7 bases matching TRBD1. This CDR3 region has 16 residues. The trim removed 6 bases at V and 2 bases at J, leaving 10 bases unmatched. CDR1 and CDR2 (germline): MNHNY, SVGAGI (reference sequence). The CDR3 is CASSGRSGGGNQPQHF. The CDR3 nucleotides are TGTGCCAGCAGCGGCAGGTCAGGGGGTGGCAATCAGCCCCAGCATTTT.

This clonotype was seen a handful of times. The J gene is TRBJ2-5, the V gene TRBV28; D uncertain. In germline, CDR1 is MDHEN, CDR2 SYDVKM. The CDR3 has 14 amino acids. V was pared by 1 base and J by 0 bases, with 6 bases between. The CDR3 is CASSLLSDQETQYF. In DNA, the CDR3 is TGTGCCAGCAGTTTATTGTCGGACCAAGAGACCCAGTACTTC.

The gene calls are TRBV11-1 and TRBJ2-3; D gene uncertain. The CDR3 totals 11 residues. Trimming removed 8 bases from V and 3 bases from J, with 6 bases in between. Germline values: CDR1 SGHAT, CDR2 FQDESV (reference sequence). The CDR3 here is CASAQTDTQYF. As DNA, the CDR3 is TGTGCCAGCGCCCAGACAGATACGCAGTATTTT.

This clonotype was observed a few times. This CDR3 reads CASRGGVQETQYF. The CDR3 bases are TGTGCCAGCAGAGGGGGGGTCCAAGAGACCCAGTACTTC. V gene TRBV2 combines with J gene TRBJ2-5; perhaps TRBD2 as D (7 bases). With 6 bases removed from V and 1 base from J, the gap between germline ends came to 9 bases. The CDR3 is made up of 13 amino acids. In germline, CDR1 is SNHLY, CDR2 FYNNEI.

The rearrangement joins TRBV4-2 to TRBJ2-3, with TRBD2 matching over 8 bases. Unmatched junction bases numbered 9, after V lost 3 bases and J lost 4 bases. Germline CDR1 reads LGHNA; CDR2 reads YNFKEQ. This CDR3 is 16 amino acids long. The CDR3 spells CASSHSGTSGSDTQYF. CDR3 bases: TGTGCCAGCAGCCACTCCGGTACTAGCGGATCAGATACGCAGTATTTT.

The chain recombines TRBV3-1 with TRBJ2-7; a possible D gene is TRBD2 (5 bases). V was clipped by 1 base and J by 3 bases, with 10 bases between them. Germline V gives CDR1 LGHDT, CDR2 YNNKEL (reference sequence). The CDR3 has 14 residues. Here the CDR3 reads CASSQGQSGYEQYV. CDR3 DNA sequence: TGTGCCAGCAGCCAAGGGCAGAGCGGCTACGAGCAGTACGTC.

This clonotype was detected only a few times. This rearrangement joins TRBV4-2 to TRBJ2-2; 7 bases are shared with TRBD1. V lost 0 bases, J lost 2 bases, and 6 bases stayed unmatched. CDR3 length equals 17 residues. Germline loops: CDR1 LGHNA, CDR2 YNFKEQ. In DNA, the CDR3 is TGTGCCAGCAGCCAAGATTCCCAGGGGGTCAACACCGGGGAGCTGTTTTTT. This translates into CASSQDSQGVNTGELFF.

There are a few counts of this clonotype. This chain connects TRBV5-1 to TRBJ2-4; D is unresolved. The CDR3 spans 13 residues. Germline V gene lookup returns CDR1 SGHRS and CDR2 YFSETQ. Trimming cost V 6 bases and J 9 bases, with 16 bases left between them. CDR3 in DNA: TGCGCCAGCACGTCTCCTAGTTCGCCCATTCAGTACTTC. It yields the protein CASTSPSSPIQYF. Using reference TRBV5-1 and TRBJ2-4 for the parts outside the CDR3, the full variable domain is KAGVTQTPRYLIKTRGQQVTLSCSPISGHRSVSWYQQTPGQGLQFLFEYFSETQRNKGNFPGRFSGRQFSNSRSEMNVSTLELGDSALYLCASTSPSSPIQYFGAGTRLSVL.

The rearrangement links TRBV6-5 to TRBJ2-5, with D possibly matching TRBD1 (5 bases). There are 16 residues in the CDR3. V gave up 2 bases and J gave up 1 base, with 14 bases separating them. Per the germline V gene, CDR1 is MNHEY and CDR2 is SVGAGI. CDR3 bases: TGTGCCAGCAGTTACGGGGTATCAGGGTCCCAAGAGACCCAGTACTTC. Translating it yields CASSYGVSGSQETQYF.

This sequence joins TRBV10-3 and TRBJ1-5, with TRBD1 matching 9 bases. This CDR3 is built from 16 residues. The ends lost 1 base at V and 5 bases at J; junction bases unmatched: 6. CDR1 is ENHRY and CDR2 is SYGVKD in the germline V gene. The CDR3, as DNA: TGTGCCATCAGTGAGTACGTACAGGGGGCCTATCAGCCCCAGCATTTT. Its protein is CAISEYVQGAYQPQHF.

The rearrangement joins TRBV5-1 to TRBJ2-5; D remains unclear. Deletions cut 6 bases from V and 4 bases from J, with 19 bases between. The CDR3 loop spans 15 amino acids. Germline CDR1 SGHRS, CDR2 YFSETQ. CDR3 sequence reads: CASTPVTSPTETQYF. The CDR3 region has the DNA TGCGCCAGCACGCCGGTCACCTCCCCCACAGAGACCCAGTACTTC.

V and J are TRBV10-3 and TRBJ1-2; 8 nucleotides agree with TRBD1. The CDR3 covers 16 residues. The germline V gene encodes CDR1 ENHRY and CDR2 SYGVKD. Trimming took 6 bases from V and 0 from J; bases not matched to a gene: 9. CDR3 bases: TGTGCCATCAGGAGGGACTGGACAGGGACTAACTATGGCTACACCTTC. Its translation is CAIRRDWTGTNYGYTF.

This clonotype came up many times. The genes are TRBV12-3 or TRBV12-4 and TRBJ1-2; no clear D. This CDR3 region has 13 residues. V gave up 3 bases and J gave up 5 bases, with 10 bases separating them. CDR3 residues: CASSLTVGYGYTF. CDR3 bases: TGTGCCAGCAGTTTGACGGTGGGGTATGGCTACACCTTC.

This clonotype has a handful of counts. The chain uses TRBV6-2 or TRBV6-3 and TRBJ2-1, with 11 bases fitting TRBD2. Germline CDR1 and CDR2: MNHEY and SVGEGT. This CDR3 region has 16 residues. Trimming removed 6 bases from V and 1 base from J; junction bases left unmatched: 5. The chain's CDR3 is CASRSTSGSSYNEQFF. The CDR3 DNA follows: TGTGCCAGCAGGAGTACTAGCGGGAGTTCCTACAATGAGCAGTTCTTC.